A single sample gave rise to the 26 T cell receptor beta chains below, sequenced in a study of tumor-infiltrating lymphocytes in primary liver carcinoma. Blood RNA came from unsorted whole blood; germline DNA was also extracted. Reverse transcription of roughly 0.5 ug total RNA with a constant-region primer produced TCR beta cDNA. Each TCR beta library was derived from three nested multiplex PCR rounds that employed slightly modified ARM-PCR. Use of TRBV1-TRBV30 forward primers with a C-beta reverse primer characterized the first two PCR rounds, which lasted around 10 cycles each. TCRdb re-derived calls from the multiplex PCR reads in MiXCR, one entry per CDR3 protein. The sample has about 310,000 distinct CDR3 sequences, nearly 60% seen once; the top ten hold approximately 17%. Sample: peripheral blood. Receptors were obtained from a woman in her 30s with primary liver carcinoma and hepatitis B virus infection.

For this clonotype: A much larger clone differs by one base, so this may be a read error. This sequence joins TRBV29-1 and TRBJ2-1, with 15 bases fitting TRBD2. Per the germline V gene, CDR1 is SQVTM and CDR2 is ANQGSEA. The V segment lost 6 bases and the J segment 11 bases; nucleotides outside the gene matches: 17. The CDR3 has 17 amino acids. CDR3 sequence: CSVSLRTSGRVSDKQFF. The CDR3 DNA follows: TGCAGCGTCAGCCTGAGGACTAGCGGGAGGGTGAGCGATAAGCAGTTCTTC.

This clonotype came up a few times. The CDR3 coding sequence is TGCGCCAGCAGCCAAGAAGGGCTTCCACACAATGAGCAGTTCTTC. This encodes CASSQEGLPHNEQFF. The J gene is TRBJ2-1, the V gene TRBV4-3; unclear D gene. The CDR3 runs 15 residues. Trimming cost V 0 bases and J 5 bases, with 11 bases left between them. The V gene's germline CDR1 is LGHNA and CDR2 YSLEER.

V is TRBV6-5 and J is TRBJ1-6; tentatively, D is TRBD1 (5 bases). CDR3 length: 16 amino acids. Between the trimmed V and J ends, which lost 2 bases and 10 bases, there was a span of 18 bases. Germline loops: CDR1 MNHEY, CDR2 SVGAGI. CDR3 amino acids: CASSYDVKGRTSPLHF. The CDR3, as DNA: TGTGCCAGCAGTTACGATGTAAAGGGGCGGACCTCACCCCTCCACTTT.

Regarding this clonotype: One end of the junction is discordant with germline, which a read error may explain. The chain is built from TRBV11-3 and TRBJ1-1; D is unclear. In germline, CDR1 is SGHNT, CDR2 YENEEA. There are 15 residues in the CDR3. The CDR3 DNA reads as TGTGCCAGCAGCTTATCGAGACCGACGAACACTGAGGCTTTCTTT. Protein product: CASSLSRPTNTEAFF.

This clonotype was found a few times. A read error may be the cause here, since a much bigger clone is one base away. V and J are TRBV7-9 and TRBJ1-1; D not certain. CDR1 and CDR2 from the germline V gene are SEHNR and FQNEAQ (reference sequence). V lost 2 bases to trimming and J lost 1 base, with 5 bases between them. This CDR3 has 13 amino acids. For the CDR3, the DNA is TGTGCCAGCAGCTTACCGGCGAACACTGAAGCTTTCTTT. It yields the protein CASSLPANTEAFF.

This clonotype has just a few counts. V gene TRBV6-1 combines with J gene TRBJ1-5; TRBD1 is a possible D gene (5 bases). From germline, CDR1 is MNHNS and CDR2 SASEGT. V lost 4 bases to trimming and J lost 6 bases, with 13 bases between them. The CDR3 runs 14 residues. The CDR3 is CASSGGGSGQPQHF. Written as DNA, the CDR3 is TGTGCCAGCAGTGGGGGGGGTTCGGGTCAGCCCCAGCATTTT.

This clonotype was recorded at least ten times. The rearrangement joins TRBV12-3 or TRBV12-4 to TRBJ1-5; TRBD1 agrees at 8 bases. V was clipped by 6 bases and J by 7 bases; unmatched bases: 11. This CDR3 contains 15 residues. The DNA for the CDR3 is TGTGCCAGCAGCTCTACCGGACAGGGTGAACAGCCCCAGCATTTT. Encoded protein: CASSSTGQGEQPQHF.

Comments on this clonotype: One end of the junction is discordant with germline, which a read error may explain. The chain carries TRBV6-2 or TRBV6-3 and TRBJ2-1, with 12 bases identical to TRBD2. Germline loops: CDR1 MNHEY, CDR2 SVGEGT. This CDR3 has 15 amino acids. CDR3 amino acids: CASKLAGGGGNEQFF. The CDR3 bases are TGCGCCAGCAAGCTAGCGGGAGGGGGTGGGAATGAGCAGTTCTTC.

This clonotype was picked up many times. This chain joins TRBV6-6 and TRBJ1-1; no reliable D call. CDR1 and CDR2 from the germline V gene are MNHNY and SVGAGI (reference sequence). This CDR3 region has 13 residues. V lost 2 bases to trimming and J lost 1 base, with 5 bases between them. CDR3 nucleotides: TGTGCCAGCAGTTACATGGGGAACACTGAAGCTTTCTTT. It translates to CASSYMGNTEAFF.

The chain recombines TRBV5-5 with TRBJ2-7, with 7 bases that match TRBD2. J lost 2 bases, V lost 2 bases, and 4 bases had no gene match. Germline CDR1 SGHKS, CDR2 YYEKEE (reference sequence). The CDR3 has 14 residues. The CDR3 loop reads CASSFTSETYEQYF. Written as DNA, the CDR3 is TGTGCCAGCAGCTTCACTAGCGAGACCTACGAGCAGTACTTC. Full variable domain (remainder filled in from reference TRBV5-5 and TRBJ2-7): DAGVTQSPTHLIKTRGQQVTLRCSPISGHKSVSWYQQVLGQGPQFIFQYYEKEERGRGNFPDRFSARQFPNYSSELNVNALLLGDSALYLCASSFTSETYEQYFGPGTRLTVT.

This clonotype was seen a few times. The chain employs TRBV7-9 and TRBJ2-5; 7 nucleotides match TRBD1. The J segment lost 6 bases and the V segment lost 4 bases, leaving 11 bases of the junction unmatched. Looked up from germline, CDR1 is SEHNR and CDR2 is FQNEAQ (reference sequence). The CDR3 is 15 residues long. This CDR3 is CASSSRQGTSQTQYF. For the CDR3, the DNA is TGTGCCAGCAGCTCTCGACAGGGAACCTCCCAGACCCAGTACTTC.

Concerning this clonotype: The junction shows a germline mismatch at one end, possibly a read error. The CDR3 nucleotides read TGTGCCAGCAGTTTATGGACTAGCGGGAGCCACAATGGGCAGTTCTTC. Its protein is CASSLWTSGSHNGQFF. The rearrangement links TRBV28 to TRBJ2-1, with 12 positions matching TRBD2. The CDR3 covers 16 residues. The germline CDR1 and CDR2 sequences are MDHEN and SYDVKM.

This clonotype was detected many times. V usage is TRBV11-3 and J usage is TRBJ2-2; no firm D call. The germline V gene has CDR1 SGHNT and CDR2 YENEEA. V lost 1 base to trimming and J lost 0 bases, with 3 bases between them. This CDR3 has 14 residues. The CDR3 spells CASSLVSNTGELFF. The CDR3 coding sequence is TGTGCCAGCAGCTTAGTCTCGAACACCGGGGAGCTGTTTTTT.

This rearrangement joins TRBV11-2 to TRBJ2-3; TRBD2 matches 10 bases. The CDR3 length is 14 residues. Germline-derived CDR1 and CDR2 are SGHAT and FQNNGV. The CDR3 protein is CVNGLAGGTDTQYF. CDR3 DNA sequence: TGTGTCAACGGGCTAGCGGGAGGCACAGATACGCAGTATTTT.

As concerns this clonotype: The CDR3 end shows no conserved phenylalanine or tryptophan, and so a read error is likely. The CDR3, as DNA: TGCGCCAGCAGCCTTTCAGGGTATACTGAAGCTTTCCTT. Translating gives CASSLSGYTEAFL. The gene calls are TRBV4-1 and TRBJ1-1; a possible D gene is TRBD1 (5 bases). There are 13 residues in the CDR3. CDR1 is MGHRA and CDR2 is YSYEKL in the germline V gene. V lost 4 bases, J lost 5 bases, and 11 bases lay in between.

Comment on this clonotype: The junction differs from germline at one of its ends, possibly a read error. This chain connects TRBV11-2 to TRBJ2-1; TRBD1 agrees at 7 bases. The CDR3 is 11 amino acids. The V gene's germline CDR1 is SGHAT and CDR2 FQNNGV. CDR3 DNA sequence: TGTGGCAGCAGCCTCAGGGGGATGTCCTTCTTC. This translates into CGSSLRGMSFF.

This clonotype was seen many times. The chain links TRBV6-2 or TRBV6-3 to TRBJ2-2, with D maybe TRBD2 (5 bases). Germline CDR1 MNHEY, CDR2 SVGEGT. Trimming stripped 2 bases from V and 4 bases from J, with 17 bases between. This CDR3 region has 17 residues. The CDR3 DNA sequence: TGTGCCAGCAGTTACCCCCCCGGGGAGAGAGGCACCGGGGAGCTGTTTTTT. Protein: CASSYPPGERGTGELFF.

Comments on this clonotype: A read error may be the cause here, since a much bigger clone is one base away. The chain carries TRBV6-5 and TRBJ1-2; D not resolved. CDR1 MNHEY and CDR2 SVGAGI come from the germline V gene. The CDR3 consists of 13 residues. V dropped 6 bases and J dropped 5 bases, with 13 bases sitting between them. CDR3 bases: TGTGCCAGCAGCCGAGACGGGAAGTATGGCTACACCTTC. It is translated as CASSRDGKYGYTF.

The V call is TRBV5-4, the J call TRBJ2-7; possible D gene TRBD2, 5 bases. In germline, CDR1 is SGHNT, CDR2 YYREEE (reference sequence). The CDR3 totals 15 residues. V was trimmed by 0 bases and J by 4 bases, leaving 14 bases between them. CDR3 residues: CASSLDGEGNYEQYF. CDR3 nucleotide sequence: TGTGCCAGCAGCTTGGACGGCGAGGGAAATTACGAGCAGTACTTC.

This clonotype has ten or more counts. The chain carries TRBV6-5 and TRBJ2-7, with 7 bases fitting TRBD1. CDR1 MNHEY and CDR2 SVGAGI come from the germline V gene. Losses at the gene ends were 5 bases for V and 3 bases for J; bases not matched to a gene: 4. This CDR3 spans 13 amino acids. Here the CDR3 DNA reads TGTGCCAGCAGTCAGGACAGGTTCTACGAGCAGTACTTC. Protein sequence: CASSQDRFYEQYF.

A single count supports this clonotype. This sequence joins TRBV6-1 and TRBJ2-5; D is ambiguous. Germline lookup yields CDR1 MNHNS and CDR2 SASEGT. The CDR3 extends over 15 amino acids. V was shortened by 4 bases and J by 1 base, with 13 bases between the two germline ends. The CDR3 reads CASSGMSASQETQYF. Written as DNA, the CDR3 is TGTGCCAGCAGTGGGATGTCAGCCTCCCAAGAGACCCAGTACTTC.

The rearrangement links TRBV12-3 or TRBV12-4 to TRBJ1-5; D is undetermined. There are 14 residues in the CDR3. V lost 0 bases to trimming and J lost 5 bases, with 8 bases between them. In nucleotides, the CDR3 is TGTGCCAGCAGTTTAGCGGGGTGGGATCAGCCCCAGCATTTT. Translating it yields CASSLAGWDQPQHF.

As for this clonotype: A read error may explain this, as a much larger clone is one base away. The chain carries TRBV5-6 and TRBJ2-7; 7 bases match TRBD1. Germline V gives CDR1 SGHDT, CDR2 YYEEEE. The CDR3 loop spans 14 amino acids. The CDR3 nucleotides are TGTGCCAACAGCTTGGTACAGGGGTTGAACGAGCAGTACTTC. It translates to CANSLVQGLNEQYF.

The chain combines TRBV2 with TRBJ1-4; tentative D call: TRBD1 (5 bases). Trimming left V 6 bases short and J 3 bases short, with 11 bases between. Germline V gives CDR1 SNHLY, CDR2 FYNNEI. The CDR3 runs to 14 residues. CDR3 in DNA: TGTGCCAGCAGCGTCGGGGGGGCTAATGAAAAACTGTTTTTT. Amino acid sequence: CASSVGGANEKLFF.

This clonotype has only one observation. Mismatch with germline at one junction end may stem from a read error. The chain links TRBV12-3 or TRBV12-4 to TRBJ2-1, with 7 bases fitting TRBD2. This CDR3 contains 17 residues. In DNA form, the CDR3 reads TGTGCCAGCAGTTTGGGGATACTAGCGAGCTACTACAATGAGCATTCCTTC. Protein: CASSLGILASYYNEHSF.

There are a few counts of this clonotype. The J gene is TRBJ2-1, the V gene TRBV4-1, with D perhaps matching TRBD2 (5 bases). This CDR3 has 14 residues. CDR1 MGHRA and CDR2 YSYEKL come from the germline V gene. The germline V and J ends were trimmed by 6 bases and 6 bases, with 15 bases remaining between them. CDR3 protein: CASSRGFEGNEQFF. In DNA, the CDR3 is TGCGCCAGCAGTAGAGGGTTCGAGGGCAATGAGCAGTTCTTC.